This TCR beta chain was found in a study of naive and memory T cell subsets. This clonotype has ten or more counts. This CDR3 has 14 amino acids. Germline loops: CDR1 SQVTM, CDR2 ANQGSEA. Trimming removed 6 bases at V and 0 bases at J, with 14 bases between. TCR cDNA received a 3' ligated oligonucleotide that carried a UMI. Four PCR rounds used nested alpha and beta constant region primers plus the SP2 primer. TCRdb processed the 5' RACE reads anew with MiXCR; each CDR3 protein has one entry. The top ten hold around 0.8% of the sample, which has about 48,000 distinct CDR3 sequences, approximately 4.5% seen once.

The rearrangement links TRBV29-1 to TRBJ1-1, with D perhaps TRBD1 (5 bases). This TCR derives from a female donor in good health. The CDR3 region is CSVKPGPLNTEAFF. The CDR3 DNA follows: TGCAGCGTCAAACCGGGACCCCTGAACACTGAAGCTTTCTTT.